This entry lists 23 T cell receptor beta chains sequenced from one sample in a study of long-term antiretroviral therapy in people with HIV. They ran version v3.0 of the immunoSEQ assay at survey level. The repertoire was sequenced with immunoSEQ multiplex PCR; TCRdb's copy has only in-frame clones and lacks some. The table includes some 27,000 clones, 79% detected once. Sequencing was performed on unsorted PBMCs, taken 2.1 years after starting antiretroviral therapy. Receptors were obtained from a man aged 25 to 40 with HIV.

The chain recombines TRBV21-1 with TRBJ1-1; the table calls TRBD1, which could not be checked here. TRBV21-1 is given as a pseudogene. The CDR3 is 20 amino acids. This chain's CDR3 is CASSKVVRDRGLCRNTEAFF. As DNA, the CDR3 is TGTGCCAGCAGCAAAGTAGTAAGGGACAGGGGTTTATGTAGGAACACTGAAGCTTTCTTT.

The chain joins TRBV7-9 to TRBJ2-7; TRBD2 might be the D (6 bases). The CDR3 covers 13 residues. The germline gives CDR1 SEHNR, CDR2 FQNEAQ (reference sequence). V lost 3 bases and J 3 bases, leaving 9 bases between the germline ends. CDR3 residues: CASSLDGGYEQYF. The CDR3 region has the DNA TGTGCCAGCAGCTTGGACGGGGGCTACGAGCAGTACTTC.

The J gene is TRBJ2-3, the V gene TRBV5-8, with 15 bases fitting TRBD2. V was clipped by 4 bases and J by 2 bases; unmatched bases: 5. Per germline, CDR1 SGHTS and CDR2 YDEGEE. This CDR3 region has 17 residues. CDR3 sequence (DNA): TGTGCCAGCAGCCCGGGACTAGCGGGGGGCTCCACAGATACGCAGTATTTT. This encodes CASSPGLAGGSTDTQYF.

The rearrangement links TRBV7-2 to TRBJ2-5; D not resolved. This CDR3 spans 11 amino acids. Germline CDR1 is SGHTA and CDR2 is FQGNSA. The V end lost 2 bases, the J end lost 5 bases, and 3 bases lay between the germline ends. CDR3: CASSLKETQYF. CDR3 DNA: TGTGCCAGCAGCTTAAAGGAGACCCAGTACTTC.

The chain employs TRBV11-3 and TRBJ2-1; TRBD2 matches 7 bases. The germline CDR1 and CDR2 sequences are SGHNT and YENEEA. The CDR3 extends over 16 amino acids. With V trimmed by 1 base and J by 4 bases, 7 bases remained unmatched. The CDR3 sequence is CASSLGASGGYNEQFF. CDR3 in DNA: TGTGCCAGCAGCTTAGGGGCTAGCGGAGGATACAATGAGCAGTTCTTC. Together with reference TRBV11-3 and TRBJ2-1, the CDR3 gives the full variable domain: EAGVVQSPRYKIIEKKQPVAFWCNPISGHNTLYWYLQNLGQGPELLIRYENEEAVDDSQLPKDRFSAERLKGVDSTLKIQPAELGDSAVYLCASSLGASGGYNEQFFGPGTRLTVL.

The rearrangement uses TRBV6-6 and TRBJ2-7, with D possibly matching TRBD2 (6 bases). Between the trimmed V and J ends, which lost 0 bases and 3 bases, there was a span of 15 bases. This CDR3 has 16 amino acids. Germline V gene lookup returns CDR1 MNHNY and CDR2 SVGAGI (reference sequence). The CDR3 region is CASSYSREAGDYEQYF. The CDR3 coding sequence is TGTGCCAGCAGTTACTCGAGGGAGGCTGGGGACTACGAGCAGTACTTC.

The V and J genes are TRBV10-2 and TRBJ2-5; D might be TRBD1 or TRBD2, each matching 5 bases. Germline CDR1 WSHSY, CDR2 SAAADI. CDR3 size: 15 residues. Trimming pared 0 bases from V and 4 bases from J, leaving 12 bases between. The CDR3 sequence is CASSESMGGGETQYF. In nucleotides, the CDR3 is TGCGCCAGCAGTGAGTCGATGGGTGGGGGAGAGACCCAGTACTTC.

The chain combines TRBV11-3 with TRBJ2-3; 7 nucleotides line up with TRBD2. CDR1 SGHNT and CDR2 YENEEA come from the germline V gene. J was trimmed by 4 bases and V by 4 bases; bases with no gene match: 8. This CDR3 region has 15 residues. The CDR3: CASSSWTSGPDTQYF. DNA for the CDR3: TGTGCCAGCAGCTCTTGGACTAGTGGCCCAGATACGCAGTATTTT.

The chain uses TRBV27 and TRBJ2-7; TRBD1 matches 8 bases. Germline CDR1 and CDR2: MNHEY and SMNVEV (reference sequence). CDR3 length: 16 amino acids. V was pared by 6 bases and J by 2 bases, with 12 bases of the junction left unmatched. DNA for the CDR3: TGTGCCAGCAGCTTTACTTACCGGGACAGGACCTACGAGCAGTACTTC. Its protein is CASSFTYRDRTYEQYF.

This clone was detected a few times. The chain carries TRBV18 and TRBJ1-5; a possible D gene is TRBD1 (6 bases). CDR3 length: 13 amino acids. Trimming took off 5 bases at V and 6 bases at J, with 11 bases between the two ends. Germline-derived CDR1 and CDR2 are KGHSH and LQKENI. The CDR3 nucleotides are TGTGCCAGCTCAACAGACAGGTCTCAGCCCCAGCATTTT. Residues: CASSTDRSQPQHF.

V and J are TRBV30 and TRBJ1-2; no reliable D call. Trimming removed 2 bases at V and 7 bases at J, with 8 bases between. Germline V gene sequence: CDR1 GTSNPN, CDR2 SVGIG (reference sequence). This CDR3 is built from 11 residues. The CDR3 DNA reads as TGTGCCTGGAGTACGAGGAGTGGCTACACCTTC. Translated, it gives CAWSTRSGYTF.

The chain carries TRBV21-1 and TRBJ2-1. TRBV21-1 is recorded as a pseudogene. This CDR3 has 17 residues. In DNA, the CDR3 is TGTGCCAGCAGCAAGGGGAAGACCCAAACTGCCTACAATGAGCAGTTCTTC. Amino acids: CASSKGKTQTAYNEQFF.

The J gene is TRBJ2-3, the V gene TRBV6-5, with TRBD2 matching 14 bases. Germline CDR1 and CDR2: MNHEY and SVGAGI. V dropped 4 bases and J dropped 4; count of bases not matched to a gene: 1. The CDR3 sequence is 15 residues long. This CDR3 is CASSLGLAGADTQYF. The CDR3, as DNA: TGTGCCAGCAGTTTGGGACTAGCGGGAGCAGATACGCAGTATTTT.

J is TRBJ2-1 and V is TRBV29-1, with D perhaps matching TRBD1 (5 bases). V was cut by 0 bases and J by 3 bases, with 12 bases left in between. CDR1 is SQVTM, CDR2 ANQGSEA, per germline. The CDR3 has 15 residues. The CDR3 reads CSVEDATVDYNEQFF. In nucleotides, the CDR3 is TGCAGCGTTGAAGATGCGACAGTAGACTACAATGAGCAGTTCTTC.

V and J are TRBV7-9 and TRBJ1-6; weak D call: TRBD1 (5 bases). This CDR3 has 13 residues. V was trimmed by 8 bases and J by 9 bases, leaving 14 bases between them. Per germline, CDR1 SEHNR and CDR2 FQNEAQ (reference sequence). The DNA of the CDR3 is TGTGCCAGCGCCCCCGGGGGGGGTTCACCCCTCCACTTT. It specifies CASAPGGGSPLHF.

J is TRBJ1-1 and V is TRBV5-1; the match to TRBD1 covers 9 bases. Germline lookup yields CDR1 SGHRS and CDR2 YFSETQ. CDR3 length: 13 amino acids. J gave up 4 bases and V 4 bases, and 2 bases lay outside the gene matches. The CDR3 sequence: CASSTGGTTEAFF. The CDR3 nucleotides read TGCGCCAGCAGCACAGGGGGCACCACTGAAGCTTTCTTT.

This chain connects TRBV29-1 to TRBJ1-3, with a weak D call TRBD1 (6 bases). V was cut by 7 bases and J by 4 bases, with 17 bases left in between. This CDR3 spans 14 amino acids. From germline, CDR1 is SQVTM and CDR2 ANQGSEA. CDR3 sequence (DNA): TGCAGCGCCCGGCAGGGGCGCTTGGGAAACACCATATATTTT. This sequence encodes CSARQGRLGNTIYF.

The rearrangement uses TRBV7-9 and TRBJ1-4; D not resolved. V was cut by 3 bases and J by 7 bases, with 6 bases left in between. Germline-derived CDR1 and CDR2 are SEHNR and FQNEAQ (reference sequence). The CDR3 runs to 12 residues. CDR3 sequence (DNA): TGTGCCAGCAGCTTTTTATCTGAAAAACTGTTTTTT. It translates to CASSFLSEKLFF. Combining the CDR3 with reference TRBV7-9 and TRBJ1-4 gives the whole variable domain DTGVSQNPRHKITKRGQNVTFRCDPISEHNRLYWYRQTLGQGPEFLTYFQNEAQLEKSRLLSDRFSAERPKGSFSTLEIQRTEQGDSAMYLCASSFLSEKLFFGSGTQLSVL.

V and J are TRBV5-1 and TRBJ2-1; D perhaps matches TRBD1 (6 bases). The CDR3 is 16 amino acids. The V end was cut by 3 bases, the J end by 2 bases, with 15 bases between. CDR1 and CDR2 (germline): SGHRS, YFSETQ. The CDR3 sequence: CASSWGRDNPYNEQFF. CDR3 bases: TGCGCCAGCAGCTGGGGCCGGGACAACCCCTACAATGAGCAGTTCTTC.

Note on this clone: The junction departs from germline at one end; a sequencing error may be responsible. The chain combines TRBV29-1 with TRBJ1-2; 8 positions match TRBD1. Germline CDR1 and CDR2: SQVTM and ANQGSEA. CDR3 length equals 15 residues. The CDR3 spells CSVEDGDRIPYRYTF. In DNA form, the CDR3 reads TGCAGCGTTGAAGATGGGGACAGGATTCCCTATCGCTACACCTTC.

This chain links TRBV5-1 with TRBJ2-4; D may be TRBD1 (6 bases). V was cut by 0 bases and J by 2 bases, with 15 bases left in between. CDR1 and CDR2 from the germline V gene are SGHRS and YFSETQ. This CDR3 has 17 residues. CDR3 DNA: TGCGCCAGCAGCTTGGAAGGGACAAAGGGTCCCAAAAACATTCAGTACTTC. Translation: CASSLEGTKGPKNIQYF.

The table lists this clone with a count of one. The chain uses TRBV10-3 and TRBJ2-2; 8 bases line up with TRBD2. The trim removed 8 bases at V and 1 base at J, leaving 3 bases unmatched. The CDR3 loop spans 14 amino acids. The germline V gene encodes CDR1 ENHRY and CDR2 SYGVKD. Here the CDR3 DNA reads TGTGCCATCGCCACTAGCGGGAACACCGGGGAGCTGTTTTTT. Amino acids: CAIATSGNTGELFF.

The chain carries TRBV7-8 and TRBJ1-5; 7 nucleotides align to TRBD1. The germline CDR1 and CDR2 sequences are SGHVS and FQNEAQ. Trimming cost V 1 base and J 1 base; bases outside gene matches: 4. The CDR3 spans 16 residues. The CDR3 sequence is CASSLGLQGSNQPQHF. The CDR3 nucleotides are TGTGCCAGCAGCTTAGGCTTACAGGGGAGCAATCAGCCCCAGCATTTT. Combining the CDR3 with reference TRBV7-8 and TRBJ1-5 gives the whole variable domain GAGVSQSPRYKVAKRGQDVALRCDPISGHVSLFWYQQALGQGPEFLTYFQNEAQLDKSGLPSDRFFAERPEGSVSTLKIQRTQQEDSAVYLCASSLGLQGSNQPQHFGDGTRLSIL.